These 22 T cell receptor beta chains were all obtained from the same sample, sequenced in a study of T cell clones after liver transplantation. TCRdb's table, derived via immunoSEQ multiplex PCR, lists solely in-frame clones and lacks some. The sample lists tens of thousands of clones, about 82% occurring once. Source: CD4+ T cells from blood, taken around 42 months after liver transplant. The receptors come from a human patient who received a liver transplant. Some T cells here may be from the graft donor.

This clone appeared once. The chain couples TRBV19 to TRBJ2-2, with 8 bases that match TRBD1. The CDR3 covers 16 residues. V was clipped by 3 bases and J by 7 bases; unmatched bases: 10. Germline CDR1 LNHDA, CDR2 SQIVND (reference sequence). CDR3 coding DNA: TGTGCCAGTAGTATTTTCCAGGGGGCGAAAGGCGGGGAGCTGTTTTTT. Translation: CASSIFQGAKGGELFF.

This clone is a singleton in its sample. The CDR3 here is CASSLRSRQGGEGKLFF. The CDR3 DNA sequence: TGTGCCAGCAGTTTACGGTCCAGGCAGGGAGGCGAAGGAAAACTGTTTTTT. The chain joins TRBV27 to TRBJ1-4; tentative D call: TRBD1 (5 bases). The CDR3 is made up of 17 amino acids. V lost 2 bases and J lost 10, with 23 bases in between. Germline V gene sequence: CDR1 MNHEY, CDR2 SMNVEV (reference sequence). Supplemented by reference TRBV27 and TRBJ1-4, the full variable domain reads EAQVTQNPRYLITVTGKKLTVTCSQNMNHEYMSWYRQDPGLGLRQIYYSMNVEVTDKGDVPEGYKVSRKEKRNFPLILESPSPNQTSLYFCASSLRSRQGGEGKLFFGSGTQLSVL.

V gene TRBV28 combines with J gene TRBJ2-7, with D perhaps TRBD2 (5 bases). The V and J ends lost 3 bases and 0 bases respectively, with 9 bases between them. Germline-derived CDR1 and CDR2 are MDHEN and SYDVKM. CDR3 size: 14 residues. This chain's CDR3 is CASSFHSGSYEQYF. CDR3 nucleotides: TGTGCCAGCAGTTTTCACAGCGGCTCCTACGAGCAGTACTTC.

This clone was seen a single time. This CDR3 is CASSLGQRGEQFF. The CDR3 DNA reads TGTGCCAGCAGCTTGGGACAGAGGGGTGAGCAGTTCTTC. V and J are TRBV5-4 and TRBJ2-1; D may match TRBD1 or TRBD2 (5 bases each). V was pared by 0 bases and J by 9 bases, with 10 bases between. Germline CDR1 and CDR2: SGHNT and YYREEE (reference sequence). The CDR3 spans 13 residues.

The chain carries TRBV30 and TRBJ2-7; 12 bases are a match to TRBD2. Germline trimming cut 2 bases from V and 4 bases from J; bases unmatched to any gene: 9. CDR3 length: 16 amino acids. In germline, CDR1 is GTSNPN, CDR2 SVGIG (reference sequence). The CDR3 reads CAWSPGATSGSYEQYF. The CDR3 DNA reads as TGTGCCTGGAGTCCAGGGGCGACTAGCGGGAGTTACGAGCAGTACTTC.

This chain connects TRBV21-1 to TRBJ2-5. TRBV21-1 is classified as a pseudogene. CDR3 length: 15 residues. DNA for the CDR3: TGTGCCAGCAGCAAAAGGTGGCCCTTCCAAGAGACCCAGTACTTC. Translation gives CASSKRWPFQETQYF.

The chain is built from TRBV7-2 and TRBJ1-2; TRBD1 agrees at 7 bases. The CDR3 sequence is 13 residues long. Germline CDR1 is SGHTA and CDR2 is FQGNSA. The V segment lost 6 bases and the J segment 5 bases; nucleotides outside the gene matches: 6. The CDR3 protein is CASSHRGEYGYTF. In DNA form, the CDR3 reads TGTGCCAGCAGTCACAGGGGTGAATATGGCTACACCTTC.

This clone came up a few times. The chain employs TRBV7-2 and TRBJ2-1; the D is unclear. The CDR3 length is 13 residues. CDR1 is SGHTA, CDR2 FQGNSA, per germline. V lost 4 bases and J 7 bases, leaving 11 bases between the germline ends. The CDR3 reads CASSYDSYNEQFF. The CDR3 nucleotides read TGTGCCAGCAGCTACGATTCGTATAATGAGCAGTTCTTC.

This clone was seen just once. The chain joins TRBV28 to TRBJ1-2, with D hard to call. Germline-derived CDR1 and CDR2 are MDHEN and SYDVKM. The CDR3 loop spans 14 amino acids. Trimming shortened V by 2 bases and J by 5 bases, and 12 bases separated the two germline ends. CDR3 sequence reads: CASSLAIGWYGYTF. The CDR3 nucleotides read TGTGCCAGCAGTTTAGCTATCGGTTGGTATGGCTACACCTTC.

The chain uses TRBV10-3 and TRBJ1-5; 7 bases line up with TRBD1. Germline CDR1 ENHRY, CDR2 SYGVKD. CDR3 length: 15 amino acids. The ends lost 9 bases at V and 3 bases at J; junction bases unmatched: 11. Here the CDR3 DNA reads TGTGCCATTAGCAGAACAGGGGCCACCAATCAGCCCCAGCATTTT. It encodes CAISRTGATNQPQHF.

This clone appeared once. This chain joins TRBV29-1 and TRBJ1-2; D not resolved. Between the trimmed V and J ends, which lost 3 bases and 6 bases, there was a span of 2 bases. The V gene's germline CDR1 is SQVTM and CDR2 ANQGSEA. The CDR3 covers 9 residues. Here the CDR3 reads CSVDHGYTF. The CDR3 DNA reads TGCAGCGTTGACCATGGCTACACCTTC.

This clone was detected only once. The chain couples TRBV10-2 to TRBJ2-4; 10 nucleotides align to TRBD2. CDR3 size: 15 residues. From germline, CDR1 is WSHSY and CDR2 SAAADI. Losses at the gene ends were 6 bases for V and 6 bases for J; bases not matched to a gene: 8. The CDR3 nucleotides are TGCGCCAGCAGACCCCTAGCGGGAGATACAAACATTCAGTACTTC. It translates to CASRPLAGDTNIQYF.

The V call is TRBV29-1, the J call TRBJ1-2, with TRBD1 as a possible D gene (5 bases). The germline CDR1 and CDR2 sequences are SQVTM and ANQGSEA. This CDR3 is built from 12 residues. The germline V and J ends were trimmed by 3 bases and 6 bases, with 11 bases remaining between them. In DNA, the CDR3 is TGCAGCGTTGACAGGGTAAAGGATGGCTACACCTTC. Encoded protein: CSVDRVKDGYTF.

The rearrangement uses TRBV29-1 and TRBJ2-2; tentative D call: TRBD2 (6 bases). The V and J ends lost 5 bases and 3 bases respectively, with 13 bases between them. There are 14 residues in the CDR3. Germline V lookup: CDR1 SQVTM, CDR2 ANQGSEA. CDR3 sequence: CSVSGTLDTGELFF. For the CDR3, the DNA is TGCAGCGTTTCCGGGACTTTAGACACCGGGGAGCTGTTTTTT.

The V call is TRBV28, the J call TRBJ1-5, with a weak D call TRBD1 (6 bases). The CDR3 is made up of 15 amino acids. Between the trimmed V and J ends, which lost 8 bases and 3 bases, there was a span of 17 bases. Germline V gene sequence: CDR1 MDHEN, CDR2 SYDVKM. Written as DNA, the CDR3 is TGTGCCAGCGGAACCAACAGGGTCCTCAATCAGCCCCAGCATTTT. Amino acid sequence: CASGTNRVLNQPQHF. The full variable domain, rest sourced from reference TRBV28 and TRBJ1-5, is DVKVTQSSRYLVKRTGEKVFLECVQDMDHENMFWYRQDPGLGLRLIYFSYDVKMKEKGDIPEGYSVSREKKERFSLILESASTNQTSMYLCASGTNRVLNQPQHFGDGTRLSIL.

The J gene is TRBJ1-5, the V gene TRBV19; tentatively, D is TRBD1 (5 bases). Trimming removed 3 bases at V and 7 bases at J, with 13 bases between. This CDR3 has 14 amino acids. The germline CDR1 and CDR2 sequences are LNHDA and SQIVND (reference sequence). The CDR3 DNA reads TGTGCCAGTAGTATTAGGGGTATCGGGCAGCCCCAGCATTTT. Translating it yields CASSIRGIGQPQHF.

This clone has just one count. The rearrangement joins TRBV6-1 to TRBJ2-7; maybe TRBD1 (5 bases). V was shortened by 0 bases and J by 11 bases, with 17 bases between the two germline ends. The CDR3 is 14 residues long. Per germline, CDR1 MNHNS and CDR2 SASEGT. The CDR3 coding sequence is TGTGCCAGCAGTGAAGCGGGTCAGGGCGAGATGGAGTACTTC. As protein: CASSEAGQGEMEYF.

The chain joins TRBV5-1 to TRBJ2-5, with unresolved D. The V gene lost 0 bases and the J gene lost 4 bases, with 4 bases spanning the gap. Germline loops: CDR1 SGHRS, CDR2 YFSETQ. CDR3 size: 12 residues. DNA of the CDR3: TGCGCCAGCAGCTTGGGGTTAGAGACCCAGTACTTC. Its protein is CASSLGLETQYF.

The gene calls are TRBV19 and TRBJ2-1; no clear D gene. The CDR3 is 15 amino acids. With 6 bases removed from V and 0 bases from J, the gap between germline ends came to 12 bases. The germline gives CDR1 LNHDA, CDR2 SQIVND (reference sequence). The CDR3 bases are TGTGCCAGTAGGGAACGGGTGTACTCCTACAATGAGCAGTTCTTC. Amino acid sequence: CASRERVYSYNEQFF.

Regarding this clone: One end of the junction does not line up with germline, which may come from a read error. The genes are TRBV28 and TRBJ2-5; D is perhaps TRBD2 (5 bases). CDR1 is MDHEN and CDR2 is SYDVKM in the germline V gene. This CDR3 has 16 amino acids. CDR3 region: CASRPSRRTAGEAQYF. The CDR3 DNA reads TGTGCCAGCCGCCCCTCGCGCAGGACTGCCGGAGAGGCCCAGTACTTC.

The chain has TRBV28 and TRBJ1-2; TRBD1 aligns across 9 bases. The junction had 6 bases not matched to a gene; V was cut back by 6 bases and J by 4 bases. The length of the CDR3 is 14 residues. Germline V gene data show CDR1 as MDHEN and CDR2 as SYDVKM. The chain's CDR3 is CASSPGQGGYGYTF. DNA of the CDR3: TGTGCCAGCAGCCCGGGACAGGGCGGCTATGGCTACACCTTC.

CDR3: CASSRVGTDTQYF. CDR3 nucleotide sequence: TGTGCCAGCAGTCGCGTGGGGACAGATACGCAGTATTTT. This sequence joins TRBV5-4 and TRBJ2-3; D not certain. The V and J ends lost 5 bases and 3 bases respectively, with 10 bases between them. Germline CDR1 SGHNT, CDR2 YYREEE (reference sequence). The CDR3 length is 13 residues.